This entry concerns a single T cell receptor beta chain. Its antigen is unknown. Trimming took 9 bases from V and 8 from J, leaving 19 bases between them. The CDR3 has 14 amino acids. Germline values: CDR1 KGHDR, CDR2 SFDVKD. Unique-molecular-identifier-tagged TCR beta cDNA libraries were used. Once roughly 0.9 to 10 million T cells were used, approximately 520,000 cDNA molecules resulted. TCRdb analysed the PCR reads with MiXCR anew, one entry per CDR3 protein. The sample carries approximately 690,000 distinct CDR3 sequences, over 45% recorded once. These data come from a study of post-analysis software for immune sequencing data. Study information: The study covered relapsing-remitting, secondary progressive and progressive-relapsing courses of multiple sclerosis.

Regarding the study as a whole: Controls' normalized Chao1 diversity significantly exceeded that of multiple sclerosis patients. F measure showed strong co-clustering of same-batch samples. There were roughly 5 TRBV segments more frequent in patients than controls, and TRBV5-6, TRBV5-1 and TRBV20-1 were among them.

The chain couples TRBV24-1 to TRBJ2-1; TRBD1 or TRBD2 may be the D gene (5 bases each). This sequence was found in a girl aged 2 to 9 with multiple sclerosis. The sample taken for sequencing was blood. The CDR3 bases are TGTGCCACCTCTAAATCGCCGGGGCCGCATGAGCAGTTCTTC. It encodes CATSKSPGPHEQFF.